This T cell receptor (beta chain) was captured by sequencing in a study of low-dose radiotherapy and immunotherapy resistance in tumors. Across the whole study: Cohort 1 was given 0.5 Gy fractions every 2 weeks, 6.5 Gy in total. Each fraction given to Cohort 2 every two weeks delivered 1 Gy, and the total reached 13 Gy over 26 weeks. Starting cycle 1 day 1, oral aspirin 300 mg was given daily for four cycles.

This clonotype has a count of ten or more. CDR1 is SEHNR, CDR2 FQNEAQ, per germline (reference sequence). The CDR3 contains 15 residues. The V segment lost 6 bases and the J segment 0 bases; nucleotides outside the gene matches: 7. This sample's time point: before trial treatment. Treatment combined nivolumab, ipilimumab, aspirin, low-dose cyclophosphamide and low-dose radiotherapy in a dose-escalation trial. First-strand cDNA used TRAV- and TRBV-specific primers, covering alpha and beta chains. With a constant-region primer and a V-primer adapter, TCRs were subjected to roughly 18 PCR cycles of amplification. TCRdb itself ran the reads through MiXCR, one entry per CDR3 protein. Here the sample spans about 89,000 distinct CDR3 sequences, roughly 9% being singletons.

The TCR comes from a male donor with prostate cancer. The sequenced sample was PBMCs, obtained before treatment. The J gene is TRBJ1-1, the V gene TRBV7-9, with 7 bases that match TRBD1. This CDR3 is CASSSRTGVNTEAFF. CDR3 coding DNA: TGTGCCAGCAGTTCGAGGACAGGAGTGAACACTGAAGCTTTCTTT.